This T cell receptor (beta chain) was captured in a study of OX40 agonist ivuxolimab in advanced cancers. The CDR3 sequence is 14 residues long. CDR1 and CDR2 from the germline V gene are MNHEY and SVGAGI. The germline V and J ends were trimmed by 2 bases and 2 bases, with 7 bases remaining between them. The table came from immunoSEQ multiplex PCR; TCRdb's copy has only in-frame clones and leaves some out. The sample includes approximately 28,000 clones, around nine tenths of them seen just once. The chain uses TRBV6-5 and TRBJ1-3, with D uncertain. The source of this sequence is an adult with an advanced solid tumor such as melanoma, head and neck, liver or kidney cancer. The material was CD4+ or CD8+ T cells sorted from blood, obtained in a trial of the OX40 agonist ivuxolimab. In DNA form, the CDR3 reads TGTGCCAGCAGTTACGATGCAGCTGGAAACACCATATATTTT. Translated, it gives CASSYDAAGNTIYF.